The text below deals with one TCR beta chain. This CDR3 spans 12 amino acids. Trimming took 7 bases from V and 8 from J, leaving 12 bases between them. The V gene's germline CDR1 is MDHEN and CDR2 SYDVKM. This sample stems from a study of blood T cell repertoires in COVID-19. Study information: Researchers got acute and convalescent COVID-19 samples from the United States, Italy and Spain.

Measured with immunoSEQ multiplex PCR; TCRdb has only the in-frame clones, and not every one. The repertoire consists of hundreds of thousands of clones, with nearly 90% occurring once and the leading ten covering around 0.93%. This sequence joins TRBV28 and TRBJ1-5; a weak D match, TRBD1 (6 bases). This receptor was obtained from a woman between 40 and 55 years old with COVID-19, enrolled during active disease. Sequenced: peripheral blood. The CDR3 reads CASNQGREPQHF. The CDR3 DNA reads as TGTGCCAGCAACCAGGGGAGAGAGCCCCAGCATTTT.